A selection of T cell receptor beta chains follows, all from one sample in a study of cytomegalovirus exposure and HLA in healthy donors. Measured with immunoSEQ multiplex PCR; TCRdb has only the in-frame clones, and not every one. The profile shows about 190,000 clones, around 86% of them singletons. Sequenced sample: PBMCs. All receptors derive from a woman in her fifties or sixties in good health and CMV-seropositive. CDR3s include the opening cysteine and the closing phenylalanine or tryptophan. Each record gives: V gene, J gene, D gene, CDR3 protein. A D gene is named only where the DNA matches it firmly.

TRBV4-3	TRBJ2-2	-	CASSQGDIPGELFF
TRBV18	TRBJ2-3	-	CASSRRGGSTDTQYF
TRBV5-4	TRBJ1-1	-	CASSLSAGNTEAFF
TRBV9	TRBJ2-1	TRBD1	CASSPPTGTEYNEQFF
TRBV5-6	TRBJ1-1	-	CASSLAPGRNTEAFF
TRBV4-1	TRBJ2-7	TRBD1	CASSVRSRGQGQSYEQYF
TRBV9	TRBJ2-7	-	CASNTGSTYEQYF
TRBV4-1	TRBJ2-2	TRBD2	CASSQKVPGLAGGHGELFF
TRBV5-5	TRBJ1-5	TRBD1	CASSLSRQGDYQPQHF
TRBV6-1	TRBJ1-1	TRBD1	CASSPTGTGISEAFF
TRBV19	TRBJ2-7	TRBD1	CASSRQRTGAYEQYF
TRBV6-1	TRBJ2-6	-	CASSEGSSGANVLTF
TRBV19	TRBJ2-7	TRBD1	CASSISPTGGSYEQYF
TRBV7-2	TRBJ2-7	TRBD1	CASSYRQGASYEQYF
TRBV28	TRBJ1-5	TRBD1	CASRREGAGQPQHF
TRBV9	TRBJ1-2	-	CASSVVENYGYTF
TRBV7-2	TRBJ1-2	TRBD1	CASSLEEGAGYTF
TRBV19	TRBJ1-6	TRBD1	CASSPLDRGNSPLHF
TRBV27	TRBJ1-3	TRBD1	CASSSHPGQGAGNTIYF
TRBV7-2	TRBJ2-5	-	CASSLRGGHQETQYF
TRBV9	TRBJ1-1	-	CASSVAAGGTEAFF
TRBV7-9	TRBJ1-2	-	CASSLLLEVNYGYTF
TRBV4-2	TRBJ2-7	-	CASSQTGREQYF
TRBV5-8	TRBJ2-2	-	CASTKLRTGELFF
TRBV28	TRBJ2-5	TRBD2	CASSSAGGLETQYF
TRBV19	TRBJ2-5	TRBD1	CASSQGTGGASPPQYF